This TCR beta chain was retrieved from a study of regulatory T cells in long-lasting Graves disease (dated by TCRdb to the early 2020s). About the full investigation: Newly diagnosed Graves' disease patients had taken antithyroid drugs for less than 3 months. Persistent Graves' disease patients were compared with newly diagnosed Graves' disease patients by peripheral blood TCR sequencing and RNA sequencing. The study was registered as a clinical trial and conducted in China. TCR sequencing covered around 13 persistent and roughly 20 newly diagnosed Graves' disease patients, around 33 samples in total. What the work shows at the level of the full study, not this receptor alone: The authors acknowledged the small sample size as a limitation that may reduce accuracy. Lower TCR Shannon entropy and fewer highly expanded clones were observed in persistent Graves' disease patients than in newly diagnosed patients, which suggested clonal expansion. Preferential use of TRBV28, TRBJ1-2 and TRBJ2-5 was observed in persistent disease, whereas TRBV20-1 and TRBJ2-1 were favored in newly diagnosed disease. Sequencing and analysis were restricted to the TCR beta chain. Only peripheral blood was studied, because thyroid tissue, the primary lesion, was inaccessible. More public clonotypes were shared among persistent patients (roughly 2,700) than among newly diagnosed patients (roughly 1,000).

The time point label, read with the paper, signifies: newly diagnosed GD, antithyroid drugs for less than 3 months. RNA was extracted from PBMCs in TRIzol for both TCR sequencing and RNA sequencing. The diagnosis of Graves' disease was made according to American Thyroid Association guidelines. Patients for the study were recruited at an endocrinology department in Xi'an, China. Each patient gave around 9.2 milliliters of peripheral blood, collected in an EDTA anticoagulant tube. Ficoll Paque Plus density gradient separation was used to isolate PBMCs, and no additional T cell sorting was done. An Agilent 2100 Bioanalyzer and agarose gel were used to assess RNA quality, and a NanoDrop 2000 was used to measure RNA concentration. The CDR3, cysteine through phenylalanine, is 14 amino acids long. Of the read, only the CDR3 DNA is kept; its 42 bases are in frame from base 1. Via the germline V gene, CDR1 is SGHRS and CDR2 YFSETQ. Relative to germline, V is 2 bases shorter and J is 7 bases shorter, with 13 bases between their ends.

Preparation of the library involved multiplex PCR. Instrument used: Illumina HiSeq 4000. iRepertoire HTBI primers and Arm-PCR amplification of CDR3 regions were used to construct TCR beta libraries. PCR products were gel purified before sequencing. As for how the authors treated the data: Gene usage analysis of CDR3 amino acid clonotypes relied on the 60 or so TRBV and 14 TRBJ segments identified across samples. COPE and FqMerger were used to merge the filtered high-quality paired reads into contigs. BLAST was used to align contigs to IMGT TRBV, TRBD and TRBJ reference genes, and CDR3 was defined according to IMGT. Clonotypes above 0.1% frequency were classified as highly expanded clones. Repertoire diversity was measured by Shannon entropy, and V-J evenness by the Gini coefficient. Public clonotypes were defined as clonotypes shared by more than one individual. TCRdb reanalyzed the raw reads on its own, using fastp at Q25 for trimming and MiXCR for clone calling, and kept in-frame beta chains. Rows with one shared CDR3 protein collapse into an entry with the most common genes and DNA. Here the V and J calls rest on TCRdb's processing, not on the authors' analysis. The sample table lists roughly 350,000 distinct CDR3 sequences, about 16% of them with a count of one. About 19% of the sample goes to the ten largest clones.

This clonotype was picked up many times. Its cognate antigen has yet to be identified. There are no base qualities to consult, and no much larger clone falls within one base. These same data were also listed under a study on T cells in Graves' hyperthyroidism and ophthalmopathy. As noted in the second study: A patient counted as having stable Graves' hyperthyroidism if no progression to ophthalmopathy occurred over 18 months of follow-up. Hyperthyroidism patients were newly diagnosed, with disease duration under 2 months, and aged 18 to 65 years. The study excluded patients with uncontrolled infections, other autoimmune diseases, pregnancy or lactation. Diagnoses relied on clinical symptoms, serum thyroxine and TRAb, thyroid ultrasound and orbital computed tomography. The first round of RT-PCR for the TCR CDR3 was performed with the HTBI primer set and the Qiagen OneStep RT-PCR kit. Most expanded thyroid clonotypes (frequency above 0.001) were also found in blood, which suggests that blood repertoires may mirror thyroid immune responses. Ophthalmopathy was separated from stable hyperthyroidism by a 13 V-J signature model, with just over 85% sensitivity and just over 81% specificity obtained in cross-validation and 80%/75% obtained in testing. During validation, the model predicted progression to ophthalmopathy a median of about 6.3 months ahead of onset, with approximately 70% sensitivity and about 72% specificity. A discovery cohort of approximately 97 patients, about 40 with Graves' ophthalmopathy and over 55 with stable Graves' hyperthyroidism, was used to find distinguishing TCR V-J signatures. Whether ophthalmopathy could be predicted prospectively was tested in an independent validation cohort made up of approximately 19 hyperthyroidism patients plus 17 patients who later progressed to ophthalmopathy. The roughly 100 discovery patients were divided at random into training and test sets in a 7:3 ratio. Thyroid tissue and blood T-cell repertoires from over 5 Graves' hyperthyroidism patients were also compared in the study. Once sampling was done, hyperthyroidism patients were given methimazole at a starting dose of 30 mg daily, whereas ophthalmopathy patients were given high-dose intravenous methylprednisolone. The libraries were constructed in a second round of multiplex PCR and then size-selected and purified. Paired-end sequencing of the libraries was performed with 100 bp reads on an Illumina HiSeq2000. SOAPnuke was used to process the raw data, with reads discarded if the reads contained adapters or uncalled bases, had a mean Phred below 15, or lacked an exact constant-primer or identifier match. High-quality paired reads were merged using COPE v1.2.5, and each unique nucleotide sequence was defined as a clonotype. MiTCR v1.1 was used to align the clonotypes against IMGT TRBV, TRBD and TRBJ reference segments. Only V-J combinations with frequency above 0.0001, covering about 99% of repertoires, were analysed. The TCS score was defined as the ratio of F50 (clonal expansion) to E x V (chaos), calculated using BLOSUM62-based TCRdist between CDR3 peptides within each V-J. Welch's t-statistics and random forest reduced fewer than 550 V-J features to 10 to 15, which were used in a naive Bayes classifier (R e1071). No statistical method was used to fix the sample size in advance, and group allocation was not hidden from the investigators. The paper describes TCR Vbeta CDR3 sequencing of around 130 peripheral blood samples, made up of 43 ophthalmopathy patients, 70 to 75 hyperthyroidism patients and approximately 17 progressor patients.

The clonotype originates from a woman younger than 35 with Graves disease. Donor details come from another sample of the same person, matched by shared clones. Source: peripheral blood mononuclear cells (PBMCs), taken at new diagnosis, from a patient treated with antithyroid drugs. The sequence joins TRBV5-1 to TRBJ2-1; the D region possibly corresponds to TRBD2 (5 bases align). The CDR3 sequence is CASSFLFGGNEQFF. The DNA sequence reads TGCGCCAGCAGCTTTCTTTTCGGAGGTAATGAGCAGTTCTTC.